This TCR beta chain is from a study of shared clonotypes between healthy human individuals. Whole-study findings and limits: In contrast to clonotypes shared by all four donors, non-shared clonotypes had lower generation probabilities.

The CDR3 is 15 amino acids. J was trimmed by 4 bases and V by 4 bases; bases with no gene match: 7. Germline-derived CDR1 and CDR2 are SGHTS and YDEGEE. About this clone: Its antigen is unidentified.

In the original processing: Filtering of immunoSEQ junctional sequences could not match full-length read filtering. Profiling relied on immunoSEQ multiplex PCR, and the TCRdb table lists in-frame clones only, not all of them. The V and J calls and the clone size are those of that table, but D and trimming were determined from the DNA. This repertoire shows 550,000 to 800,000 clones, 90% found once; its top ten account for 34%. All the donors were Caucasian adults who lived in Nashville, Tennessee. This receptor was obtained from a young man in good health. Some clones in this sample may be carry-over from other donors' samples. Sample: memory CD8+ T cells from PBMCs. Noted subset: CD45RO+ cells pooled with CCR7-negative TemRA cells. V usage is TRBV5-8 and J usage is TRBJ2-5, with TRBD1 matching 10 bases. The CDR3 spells CASSLGTGDPETQYF. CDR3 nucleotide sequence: TGTGCCAGCAGCCTAGGGACAGGGGATCCAGAGACCCAGTACTTC.